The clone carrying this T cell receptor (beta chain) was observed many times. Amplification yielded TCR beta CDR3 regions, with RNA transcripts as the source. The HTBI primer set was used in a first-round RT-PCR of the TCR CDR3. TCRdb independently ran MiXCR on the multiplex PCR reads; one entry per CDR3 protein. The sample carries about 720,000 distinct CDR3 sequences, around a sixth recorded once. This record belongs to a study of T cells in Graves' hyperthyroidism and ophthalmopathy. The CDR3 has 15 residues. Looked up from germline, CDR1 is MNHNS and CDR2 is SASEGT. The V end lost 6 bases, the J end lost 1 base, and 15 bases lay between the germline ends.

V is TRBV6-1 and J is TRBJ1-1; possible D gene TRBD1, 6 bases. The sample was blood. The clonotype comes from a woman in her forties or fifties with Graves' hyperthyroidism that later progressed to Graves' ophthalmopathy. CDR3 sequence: CASRRLETGNTEAFF. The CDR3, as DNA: TGTGCCAGCAGACGCCTCGAGACAGGGAACACTGAAGCTTTCTTT.